This T cell receptor beta chain came from a study of blood T cell repertoires in COVID-19. Trimming took off 0 bases at V and 0 bases at J, with 9 bases between the two ends. The germline CDR1 and CDR2 sequences are MNHEY and SVGAGI. The CDR3 covers 16 residues. In the authors' methods: Amplification from reference gene primers served as the basis for estimated nucleated cell counts. Measured with immunoSEQ multiplex PCR; TCRdb has only the in-frame clones, and not every one. V, J and clone size derive from that table, while D and trimming were established from the DNA sequence. Of roughly 380,000 clones detected, approximately 89% appear once; the ten largest clones hold 3% to 4%.

The TCR originated in a woman in her sixties with COVID-19, enrolled during active disease. Sequenced material: peripheral blood. The V call is TRBV6-5, the J call TRBJ1-3, with D uncertain. CDR3 amino acids: CASSYSRQHSGNTIYF. The CDR3 DNA is TGTGCCAGCAGTTACTCGAGGCAACACTCTGGAAACACCATATATTTT.